This section outlines one T cell receptor (beta chain) sequence together with its context. It has no known antigen specificity. The record has no base qualities; no much larger clone is one base away. This entry belongs to a study of human CD4 T cells and Enterobacteriaceae (TCRdb year 2020). Memory CD4+ T cells were FACS-sorted on a FACSAria III to over 95% purity as all CD4+ cells other than CD45RA+CCR7+CD95- naive cells. Blood from healthy donors was obtained from blood donation centers in Switzerland. Positive selection with CD4 and CD14 magnetic microbeads was used to enrich total CD4+ T cells and monocytes. Before sorting, CD8+, CD14+, CD16+, CD56+, CD19+ and CD25-bright cells were excluded. In two blood donors, total memory CD4+ T cells were sequenced directly ex vivo to assess in vivo expansion of bacteria-reactive clonotypes. Isolation of peripheral blood mononuclear cells from donor blood was performed with Ficoll-Paque Plus.

Broader findings and caveats from the paper: The reactivity of ex vivo clonotypes was inferred solely through the matching of nucleotide sequences to CFSE-low cultures from the same donors. Ex vivo, broadly cross-reactive clonotypes appeared more expanded than specific ones, with about 55% of the 19 and about three fifths of the roughly 35 in the top 5%.

The CDR3 holds 17 amino acids from the cysteine to the phenylalanine. Here the CDR3 DNA is all that survives: 51 bases in frame from base 1. V is reduced by 6 bases and J by 1 base, leaving a spacing of 19 bases between them. Based on the germline V gene, the CDR1 and CDR2 sequences are SNHLY and FYNNEI. Ex vivo total memory CD4+ samples were sequenced at deep level, with detection sensitivity of one cell in 200,000. The QIAamp DNA Micro Kit was used to extract genomic DNA from cell pellets, and the quantity and purity of the genomic DNA were checked by spectrophotometry. The immunoSEQ multiplex PCR assay was used to amplify the TCR Vbeta CDR3 regions. The amplicons were sequenced on the Illumina HiSeq platform. Retrieved sequences were 87 nucleotides long and contained the CDR3 region. The original pipeline was this. A unique productive TCR Vbeta nucleotide sequence was defined as a clonotype and was quantified by productive template frequency from ImmunoSEQ Analyzer V3.0. Expanded clonotypes were defined by a threshold at the top 5th percentile of each frequency-ranked repertoire. Repertoire overlap was calculated as Chao-Jaccard with the R package fossil and was visualized by nonmetric multidimensional scaling with the R package MASS. Drawn from immuneACCESS, this table holds only the in-frame rearrangements with V and J called that TCRdb kept. Clones are partly lost; checked studies trace under half to an unresolved V gene and leave the rest unexplained. The V and J calls and the clone size are those of that table, but D and trimming were determined from the DNA. Counted in this sample were fewer than 35,000 clones; about four fifths of them appeared once. Of the sample, around 0.96% falls within the top ten clones.

The source material was memory CD4+ T cells from blood. Taken with the paper, the label for cell subset or site translates to: total memory CD4 T cells sorted directly ex vivo, unstimulated. This sequence was found in a human donor in good health. The V gene is TRBV2 and the J gene is TRBJ1-5, with no confident D gene call. CDR3 loop: CASSLFDSGSSNQPQHF. The sequence in DNA is TGTGCCAGCAGCCTATTTGATTCTGGGAGCAGCAATCAGCCCCAGCATTTT.